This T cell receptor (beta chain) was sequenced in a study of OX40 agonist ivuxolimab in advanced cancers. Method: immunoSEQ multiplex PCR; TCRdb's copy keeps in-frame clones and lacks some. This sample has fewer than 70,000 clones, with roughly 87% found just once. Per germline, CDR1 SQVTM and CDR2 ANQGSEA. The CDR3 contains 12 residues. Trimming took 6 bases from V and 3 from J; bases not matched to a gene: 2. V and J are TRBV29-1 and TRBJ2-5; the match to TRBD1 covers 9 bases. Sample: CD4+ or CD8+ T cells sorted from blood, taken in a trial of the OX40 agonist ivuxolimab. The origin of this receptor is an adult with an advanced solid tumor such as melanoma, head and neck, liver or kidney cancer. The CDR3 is CSVRTGEETQYF. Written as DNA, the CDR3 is TGCAGCGTGAGGACAGGGGAAGAGACCCAGTACTTC. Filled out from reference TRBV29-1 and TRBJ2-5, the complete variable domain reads SAVISQKPSRDICQRGTSLTIQCQVDSQVTMMFWYRQQPGQSLTLIATANQGSEATYESGFVIDKFPISRPNLTFSTLTVSNMSPEDSSIYLCSVRTGEETQYFGPGTRLLVL.